This T cell receptor beta chain was identified in a study of CD8+CD57+ T cells in acquired aplastic anemia (dated by TCRdb to the late 2010s). For the wider study: On average, sorted CD4+ and CD8+ cells yielded around 3.4 ug of extracted DNA, with a range of about 0.18 to 30 ug. An average of approximately 10 million reads for CD4+ cells and 11 million to 12 million reads for CD8+ cells was obtained from healthy donor samples.

The study at large found these results: Around 30 CD8+ CDR3 sequences were shared between patients and controls but appeared highly expressed in patients and within their immunodominant clones. Patients and healthy controls showed no significant difference in CD8+ Simpson's diversity (P=0.060).

TCR repertoires of sorted CD4+ and CD8+ blood T cells from severe aplastic anemia patients and healthy subjects were deep-sequenced in the study. Ficoll-Paque density gradient centrifugation was used to isolate peripheral blood mononuclear cells. Before DNA extraction, CD4+ and CD8+ T cells were sorted by FACS or by magnetic beads. TCR beta VDJ combination and CDR3 sequence profiling used genomic DNA as the template. An Illumina HiSeq 2000 was used for TCR repertoire sequencing. The paper's data handling went like this. TRBV/TRBJ rearrangement plots, CDR3 size and DJ length profiles, and Simpson's diversity index were used to assess repertoires. The most abundant DNA sequence in the deep sequencing data was taken as the immunodominant clone. CDR3 amino acid sequences were screened for sharing across subjects and were compared with published repertoires and the VDJdb database. TCRdb passed the public sequencing reads through fastp at Q25 and MiXCR, retaining productive beta sequences. Records with the same CDR3 protein are collapsed into one entry carrying the most frequent genes and DNA. Here the V and J calls rest on TCRdb's processing, not on the authors' analysis. The sample records under 200,000 distinct CDR3 sequences, roughly 40% of which are singletons. The ten most abundant clones make up 1.1% of the sample.

Its CDR3 holds 12 amino acids, cysteine through phenylalanine. Just the 36-base CDR3 DNA is kept, in frame starting at base 1. Taken from the germline V gene (reference sequence), the CDR1 and CDR2 loops are SEHNR and FQNEAQ. Cut back by 2 bases and 9 bases, the V and J ends lie 8 bases apart. This clonotype was counted many times. What antigen it recognizes has not been identified. Nothing much larger sits one base from this clone, and base qualities are not available. This TCR derives from a human donor in good health. The V gene is TRBV7-9 and the J gene is TRBJ2-1; D gene: possibly TRBD1, on 6 matching bases. Sample: sorted CD4+, CD8+, or CD8+CD57+ T cells (not recorded which) from PBMCs. The DNA is as follows: TGTGCCAGCAGCTTATCAGGGGTTGAGCAGTTCTTC. Its translation reads: CASSLSGVEQFF.